Each of the 28 T cell receptor beta chains below was sequenced from the same sample in a study of identical twins. TCRdb reprocessed the 5' RACE reads via MiXCR and lists one record per CDR3 protein. The sample holds hundreds of thousands of distinct CDR3 sequences, less than 25% seen once. The data were also submitted as part of a second study, on T cells expressing NK-cell markers.

Sequencing was done on a sample of CD4+ T cells sorted from blood. The receptors stem from a woman in her late teens or twenties in good health.

The rearrangement joins TRBV7-9 to TRBJ1-1, with D possibly matching TRBD1 (5 bases). Trimming pared 4 bases from V and 5 bases from J, leaving 11 bases between. Germline lookup yields CDR1 SEHNR and CDR2 FQNEAQ (reference sequence). The CDR3 is 13 amino acids. The chain's CDR3 is CASSSGRRTEAFF. The DNA of the CDR3 is TGTGCCAGCAGCTCGGGGCGACGTACTGAAGCTTTCTTT.

The chain links TRBV20-1 to TRBJ2-7, with unresolved D. The V and J ends lost 3 bases and 5 bases respectively, with 17 bases between them. The CDR3 totals 14 residues. From germline, CDR1 is DFQATT and CDR2 SNEGSKA (reference sequence). The CDR3 DNA reads as TGCAGTGCTAGCGGGTCCCAGCCGCCCCACGAGCAGTACTTC. Protein: CSASGSQPPHEQYF.

This clonotype was counted only a few times. The gene calls are TRBV7-9 and TRBJ2-1; D unclear. Between the trimmed V and J ends, which lost 5 bases and 4 bases, there was a span of 15 bases. The CDR3 sequence is 15 residues long. Germline-derived CDR1 and CDR2 are SEHNR and FQNEAQ (reference sequence). The CDR3: CASSPGRITYNEQFF. DNA for the CDR3: TGTGCCAGCAGCCCTGGTCGGATAACATACAATGAGCAGTTCTTC.

This clonotype has a handful of counts. V gene TRBV6-5 combines with J gene TRBJ1-1, with D unresolved. V dropped 7 bases and J dropped 6 bases, with 12 bases sitting between them. From germline, CDR1 is MNHEY and CDR2 SVGAGI. This CDR3 comprises 12 residues. The CDR3 DNA sequence: TGTGCCAGCACCTCCAGCGCGGCTGAAGCTTTCTTT. Encoded protein: CASTSSAAEAFF.

The chain links TRBV12-3 or TRBV12-4 to TRBJ2-1; 9 bases are a match to TRBD1. The V segment lost 3 bases and the J segment 12 bases; nucleotides outside the gene matches: 12. The CDR3 length is 15 residues. The CDR3, as DNA: TGTGCCAGCAGTTTTCGGGACAGGGACCTGGGGAGGCAGTTCTTC. Its translation is CASSFRDRDLGRQFF.

This chain links TRBV29-1 with TRBJ2-3; maybe TRBD1 (5 bases). The germline gives CDR1 SQVTM, CDR2 ANQGSEA. This CDR3 region has 13 residues. Deletions cut 7 bases from V and 3 bases from J, with 14 bases between. CDR3 in DNA: TGCAGCGCCCCCCAGGGTAGGACAGATACGCAGTATTTT. It translates to CSAPQGRTDTQYF.

The chain uses TRBV4-3 and TRBJ2-2; 9 bases are a match to TRBD2. Germline V gives CDR1 LGHNA, CDR2 YSLEER. The CDR3 is made up of 17 amino acids. Trimming at V came to 4 bases and at J to 6 bases, leaving 12 bases not matched to a gene. The CDR3 DNA reads TGCGCCAGCAGCCCTCTAGGGGCGGGAGGGCCCGCCGGGGAGCTGTTTTTT. Amino acids: CASSPLGAGGPAGELFF.

This chain connects TRBV11-2 to TRBJ2-7, with D perhaps given as TRBD1 or TRBD2 (6 bases each). There are 16 residues in the CDR3. Trimming removed 2 bases at V and 4 bases at J, with 18 bases between. Germline V gene sequence: CDR1 SGHAT, CDR2 FQNNGV. The CDR3, as DNA: TGTGCCAGCAGCTTAATGGGGGGCGGCAACATTTACGAGCAGTACTTC. Residues: CASSLMGGGNIYEQYF.

The chain joins TRBV11-2 to TRBJ2-3; D is ambiguous. Trimming removed 5 bases at V and 2 bases at J, with 8 bases between. CDR1 is SGHAT, CDR2 FQNNGV, per germline. The CDR3 runs to 13 residues. CDR3 region: CASSVQTTDTQYF. The CDR3 nucleotides read TGTGCCAGCAGCGTCCAAACCACAGATACGCAGTATTTT.

This clonotype showed up just a few times. The gene calls are TRBV3-1 and TRBJ2-5; D possibly uses TRBD1 or TRBD2 (6 bases each). V was cut by 4 bases and J by 6 bases, with 15 bases left in between. Germline V lookup: CDR1 LGHDT, CDR2 YNNKEL (reference sequence). The CDR3 totals 14 residues. CDR3: CASSLLGGPKTQYF. CDR3 sequence (DNA): TGTGCCAGCAGCCTATTAGGGGGGCCAAAGACCCAGTACTTC.

This chain uses TRBV5-6 with TRBJ2-5, with TRBD2 matching over 10 bases. CDR3 size: 18 residues. The germline CDR1 and CDR2 sequences are SGHDT and YYEEEE. The junction had 13 bases not matched to a gene; V was cut back by 1 base and J by 4 bases. The CDR3 loop reads CASSLSFWASGGRETQYF. CDR3 nucleotides: TGTGCCAGCAGCTTGAGTTTCTGGGCTAGCGGGGGAAGAGAGACCCAGTACTTC.

This clonotype was counted only a few times. The chain recombines TRBV9 with TRBJ2-5; D possibly uses TRBD1 or TRBD2 (5 bases each). The germline CDR1 and CDR2 sequences are SGDLS and YYNGEE. V was shortened by 2 bases and J by 2 bases, with 10 bases between the two germline ends. The CDR3 consists of 14 residues. The CDR3 nucleotides are TGTGCCAGCAGCGTGAGAGGGGTACAAGAGACCCAGTACTTC. It encodes CASSVRGVQETQYF.

In the case of this clonotype: Relative to the germline gene, one junction end is altered; a read error may explain this. V and J are TRBV4-1 and TRBJ1-1; D gene unclear. There are 15 residues in the CDR3. Per the germline V gene, CDR1 is MGHRA and CDR2 is YSYEKL. The CDR3 is CASSQELAPNAEAFF. DNA of the CDR3: TGCGCCAGCAGCCAAGAATTGGCCCCGAACGCTGAAGCTTTCTTT.

This sequence joins TRBV6-2 or TRBV6-3 and TRBJ2-5; D possibly corresponds to TRBD1 (5 bases). The CDR3 is made up of 16 amino acids. Germline CDR1 is MNHEY and CDR2 is SVGEGT. V was trimmed by 0 bases and J by 5 bases, leaving 16 bases between them. CDR3 loop: CASSYSLDTQRETQYF. DNA of the CDR3: TGTGCCAGCAGTTACTCCTTGGACACCCAACGGGAGACCCAGTACTTC.

The CDR3 sequence is CSVTGVDGYTF. CDR3 DNA: TGCAGCGTTACAGGGGTGGATGGCTACACCTTC. The chain combines TRBV29-1 with TRBJ1-2; 7 nucleotides line up with TRBD1. J was trimmed by 6 bases and V by 5 bases; bases with no gene match: 3. This CDR3 has 11 amino acids. Germline V gene data show CDR1 as SQVTM and CDR2 as ANQGSEA.

The rearrangement uses TRBV7-3 and TRBJ2-1; D is uncertain. V lost 0 bases and J 8 bases, leaving 8 bases between the germline ends. CDR1 and CDR2 from the germline V gene are SGHTA and FQGTGA. The CDR3 has 13 amino acids. The CDR3 nucleotides read TGTGCCAGCAGCTTAACCCCATGGGATGAGCAGTTCTTC. Its protein is CASSLTPWDEQFF.

The chain carries TRBV20-1 and TRBJ2-1; the D is unclear. The CDR3 runs 12 residues. Trimming took 6 bases from V and 9 from J, leaving 15 bases between them. Germline lookup yields CDR1 DFQATT and CDR2 SNEGSKA (reference sequence). The CDR3 region has the DNA TGCAGTGCCGAAGGTACTCTGGGTGAGCAGTTCTTC. As protein: CSAEGTLGEQFF.

This clonotype was found a few times. This chain links TRBV6-2 or TRBV6-3 with TRBJ2-3, with TRBD2 matching over 7 bases. Germline V gene lookup returns CDR1 MNHEY and CDR2 SVGEGT. This CDR3 contains 14 residues. Trimming at V came to 4 bases and at J to 4 bases, leaving 5 bases not matched to a gene. The CDR3 loop reads CASSSRGSADTQYF. CDR3 coding DNA: TGTGCCAGCAGTTCACGCGGGAGTGCAGATACGCAGTATTTT.

This chain uses TRBV28 with TRBJ1-3, with a weak D call TRBD1 (5 bases). Trimming pared 6 bases from V and 2 bases from J, leaving 11 bases between. Germline CDR1 and CDR2: MDHEN and SYDVKM. This CDR3 spans 14 amino acids. The CDR3 DNA sequence: TGTGCCAGCAGCCGGGGAGGGGCTGGAAACACCATATATTTT. Protein: CASSRGGAGNTIYF.

This chain joins TRBV20-1 and TRBJ2-1; tentatively, D is TRBD2 (5 bases). Germline-derived CDR1 and CDR2 are DFQATT and SNEGSKA (reference sequence). The CDR3 consists of 15 residues. V lost 3 bases and J lost 2, with 14 bases in between. This chain's CDR3 is CSARSAEVPYNEQFF. CDR3 bases: TGCAGTGCTAGGTCGGCGGAGGTCCCCTACAATGAGCAGTTCTTC.

In its sample, this clonotype was seen a few times. This chain uses TRBV6-5 with TRBJ1-2; D gene unclear. Trimming took off 0 bases at V and 8 bases at J, with 13 bases between the two ends. This CDR3 is built from 14 residues. The germline V gene encodes CDR1 MNHEY and CDR2 SVGAGI. The CDR3 sequence is CASSYSTAVWGYTF. The CDR3 coding sequence is TGTGCCAGCAGTTACTCGACGGCCGTTTGGGGCTACACCTTC.

The chain has TRBV7-2 and TRBJ1-5, with D perhaps matching TRBD1 (5 bases). The V gene lost 1 base and the J gene lost 2 bases, with 12 bases spanning the gap. This CDR3 is 16 amino acids long. The germline V gene encodes CDR1 SGHTA and CDR2 FQGNSA. In DNA, the CDR3 is TGTGCCAGCAGCTTAGTTGGGGGAACTGGCAATCAGCCCCAGCATTTT. This encodes CASSLVGGTGNQPQHF.

This chain links TRBV6-5 with TRBJ2-1; no reliable D call. This CDR3 spans 11 amino acids. CDR1 and CDR2 (germline): MNHEY, SVGAGI. The V end was cut by 6 bases, the J end by 10 bases, with 10 bases between. The CDR3 sequence: CASRLSNEQFF. The CDR3 DNA reads TGTGCCAGCAGACTCTCCAACGAGCAGTTCTTC.

The chain employs TRBV12-3 or TRBV12-4 and TRBJ2-7, with no clear D. The CDR3 extends over 12 amino acids. V lost 2 bases to trimming and J lost 5 bases, with 7 bases between them. The CDR3 region is CASSLYPHEQYF. The CDR3, as DNA: TGTGCCAGCAGTTTATACCCCCACGAGCAGTACTTC.

This clonotype showed up just once. The rearrangement links TRBV5-1 to TRBJ2-1; D may be TRBD1 or TRBD2 (6 bases each). V was shortened by 0 bases and J by 7 bases, with 17 bases between the two germline ends. This CDR3 is built from 16 residues. Germline V lookup: CDR1 SGHRS, CDR2 YFSETQ. CDR3 sequence: CASSLGRGAPRNEQFF. The CDR3, as DNA: TGCGCCAGCAGCTTGGGTAGGGGGGCCCCAAGGAATGAGCAGTTCTTC.

The chain recombines TRBV5-5 with TRBJ2-7; D not certain. Germline CDR1 SGHKS, CDR2 YYEKEE (reference sequence). V was cut by 1 base and J by 6 bases, with 5 bases left in between. This CDR3 region has 11 residues. This CDR3 is CASSLLVEQYF. The CDR3 DNA is TGTGCCAGCAGCTTGTTGGTCGAGCAGTACTTC.

This sequence joins TRBV6-2 or TRBV6-3 and TRBJ2-3; TRBD2 agrees at 7 bases. The ends lost 5 bases at V and 3 bases at J; junction bases unmatched: 5. Germline values: CDR1 MNHEY, CDR2 SVGEGT. This CDR3 comprises 14 residues. The CDR3 coding sequence is TGTGCCAGCAGTCCACGGGAGGCTACAGATACGCAGTATTTT. This codes for CASSPREATDTQYF.

This clonotype was observed a handful of times. CDR3: CASSLNVQGRYF. As DNA, the CDR3 is TGTGCCAGCAGCTTAAACGTACAGGGTCGGTACTTC. V is TRBV13 and J is TRBJ2-7; D perhaps matches TRBD1 (6 bases). Looked up from germline, CDR1 is PRHDT and CDR2 is FYEKMQ (reference sequence). The germline V and J ends were trimmed by 2 bases and 12 bases, with 14 bases remaining between them. This CDR3 spans 12 amino acids.